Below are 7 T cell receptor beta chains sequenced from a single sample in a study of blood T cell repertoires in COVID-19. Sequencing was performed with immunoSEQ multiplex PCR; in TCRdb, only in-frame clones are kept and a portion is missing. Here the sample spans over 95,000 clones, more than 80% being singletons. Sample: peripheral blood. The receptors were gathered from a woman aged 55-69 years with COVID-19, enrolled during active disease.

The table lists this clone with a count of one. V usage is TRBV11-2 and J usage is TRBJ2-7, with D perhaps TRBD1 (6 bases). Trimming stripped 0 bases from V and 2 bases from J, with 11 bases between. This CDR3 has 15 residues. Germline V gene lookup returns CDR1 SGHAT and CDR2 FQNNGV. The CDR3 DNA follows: TGTGCCAGCAGCTTAGAGGGGGCTATTCCCTACGAGCAGTACTTC. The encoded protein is CASSLEGAIPYEQYF.

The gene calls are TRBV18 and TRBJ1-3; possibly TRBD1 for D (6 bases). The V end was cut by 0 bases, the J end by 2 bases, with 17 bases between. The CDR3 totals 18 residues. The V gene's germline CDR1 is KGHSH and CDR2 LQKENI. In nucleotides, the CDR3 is TGTGCCAGCTCACCACCTCCCTTCAGTCCAGGGGCTGGAAACACCATATATTTT. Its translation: CASSPPPFSPGAGNTIYF.

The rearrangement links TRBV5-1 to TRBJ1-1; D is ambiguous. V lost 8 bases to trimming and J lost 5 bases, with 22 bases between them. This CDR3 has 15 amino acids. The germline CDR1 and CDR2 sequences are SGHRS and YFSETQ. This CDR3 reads CARVRRRGWVTEAFF. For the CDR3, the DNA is TGCGCCAGAGTACGGAGGAGAGGATGGGTGACTGAAGCTTTCTTT.

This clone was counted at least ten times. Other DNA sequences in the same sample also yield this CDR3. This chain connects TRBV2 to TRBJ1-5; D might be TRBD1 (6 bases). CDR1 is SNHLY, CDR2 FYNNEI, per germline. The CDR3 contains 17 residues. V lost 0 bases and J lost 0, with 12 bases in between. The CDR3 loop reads CASSEAGRGYSNQPQHF. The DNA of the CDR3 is TGTGCCAGCAGTGAAGCCGGCAGGGGATATAGCAATCAGCCCCAGCATTTT.

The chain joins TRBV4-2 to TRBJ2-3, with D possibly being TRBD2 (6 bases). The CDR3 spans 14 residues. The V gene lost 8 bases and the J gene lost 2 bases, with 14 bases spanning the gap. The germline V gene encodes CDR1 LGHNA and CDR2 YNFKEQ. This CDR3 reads CASADAGLTDTQYF. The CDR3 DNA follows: TGTGCCAGCGCAGACGCGGGGCTCACAGATACGCAGTATTTT.

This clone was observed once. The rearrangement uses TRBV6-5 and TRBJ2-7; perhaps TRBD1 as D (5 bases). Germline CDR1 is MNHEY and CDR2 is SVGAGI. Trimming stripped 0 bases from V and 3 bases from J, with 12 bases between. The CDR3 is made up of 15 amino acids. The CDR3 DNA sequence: TGTGCCAGCAGTTACTCCTACGACAGTATCTACGAGCAGTACTTC. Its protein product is CASSYSYDSIYEQYF.

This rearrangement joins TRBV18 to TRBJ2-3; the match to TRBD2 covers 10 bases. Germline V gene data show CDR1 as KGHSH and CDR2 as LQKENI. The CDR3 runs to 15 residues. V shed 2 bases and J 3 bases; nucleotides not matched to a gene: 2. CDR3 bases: TGTGCCAGCTCACCAGCTAGCGGGGGAACAGATACGCAGTATTTT. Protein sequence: CASSPASGGTDTQYF.